These 16 T cell receptor beta chains originate from one sample sequenced in a study of human T cells and chemical hapten exposure. Time point described: pre-sensitization, week 0. Treatment denoted: therapeutic diphenylcyclopropenone sensitization with weekly scalp DPC. MiXCR, applied by TCRdb to the RACE reads, yields one record per CDR3 protein. Of around 330,000 distinct CDR3 sequences in the sample, about 5.4% were seen once. The sample consisted of whole blood, taken in connection with sensitization to the hapten diphenylcyclopropenone (DPC). The origin of the receptors is a woman aged 18-29 years with alopecia areata. Some clones in this sample may be carry-over from other donors' samples.

V is TRBV28 and J is TRBJ1-5; no reliable D call. This CDR3 is built from 12 residues. Trimming took off 6 bases at V and 0 bases at J, with 3 bases between the two ends. Germline V gives CDR1 MDHEN, CDR2 SYDVKM. The chain's CDR3 is CASRYSNQPQHF. The CDR3 DNA reads TGTGCCAGCAGATATAGCAATCAGCCCCAGCATTTT.

The rearrangement uses TRBV12-3 or TRBV12-4 and TRBJ1-4; D is ambiguous. The CDR3 sequence is 14 residues long. V shed 3 bases and J shed 4 bases, with 9 bases lying between them. This CDR3 reads CASSFVGLNEKLFF. The CDR3 DNA reads as TGTGCCAGCAGTTTCGTCGGGCTTAATGAAAAACTGTTTTTT.

This clonotype was seen ten or more times. This chain links TRBV27 with TRBJ1-5; 8 bases agree with TRBD1. Germline values: CDR1 MNHEY, CDR2 SMNVEV (reference sequence). V lost 8 bases to trimming and J lost 1 base; unmatched junction nucleotides: 1. This CDR3 has 13 residues. For the CDR3, the DNA is TGTGCCAGCGGACAGGGAAGCAATCAGCCCCAGCATTTT. It translates to CASGQGSNQPQHF.

This sequence joins TRBV2 and TRBJ1-3; D gene ambiguous. V was pared by 4 bases and J by 8 bases, with 12 bases between. This CDR3 has 13 amino acids. CDR1 SNHLY and CDR2 FYNNEI come from the germline V gene. CDR3 nucleotide sequence: TGTGCCAGCAGTGGACGGGCTGGCGACACCATATATTTT. It encodes CASSGRAGDTIYF.

The table lists this clonotype with many counts. This chain joins TRBV27 and TRBJ1-6; no firm D call. The V end was cut by 6 bases, the J end by 7 bases, with 10 bases between. Germline-derived CDR1 and CDR2 are MNHEY and SMNVEV (reference sequence). CDR3 length: 13 amino acids. The CDR3 is CASSSSWNSPLHF. CDR3 in DNA: TGTGCCAGCAGCTCCAGTTGGAATTCACCCCTCCACTTT.

This clonotype was seen ten or more times. CDR3 loop: CASSYGTSGGTSSGANVLTF. The CDR3 DNA reads as TGTGCCAGCAGCTACGGGACTAGCGGGGGGACGAGCTCTGGGGCCAACGTCCTGACTTTC. This chain uses TRBV13 with TRBJ2-6, with TRBD2 matching over 15 bases. The CDR3 contains 20 residues. Germline V lookup: CDR1 PRHDT, CDR2 FYEKMQ (reference sequence). Trimming at V came to 4 bases and at J to 0 bases, leaving 7 bases not matched to a gene.

This clonotype was seen repeatedly, ten times or more. This rearrangement joins TRBV11-1 to TRBJ2-7; D is perhaps TRBD1 or TRBD2 (5 bases each). Germline CDR1 is SGHAT and CDR2 is FQDESV (reference sequence). The CDR3 totals 22 residues. V lost 5 bases and J 2 bases, leaving 37 bases between the germline ends. CDR3 DNA sequence: TGTGCCAGCAGCCCTTTTCTTGGAGCGGCACAGGACGAGCCCTCAATCCCCTACGAGCAGTACTTC. Translated: CASSPFLGAAQDEPSIPYEQYF.

The chain couples TRBV6-5 to TRBJ1-3, with no clear D. Germline CDR1 is MNHEY and CDR2 is SVGAGI. Trimming left V 5 bases short and J 0 bases short, with 11 bases between. The CDR3 length is 15 residues. The CDR3 reads CASSELQSSGNTIYF. CDR3 DNA: TGTGCCAGCAGTGAGCTGCAATCCTCTGGAAACACCATATATTTT.

In this sample, this clonotype turned up many times. CDR3 DNA: TGTGCCAGCAGTTTTTCTCGGAGCGGACCATCCTACGAGCAGTACTTC. Translating gives CASSFSRSGPSYEQYF. The rearrangement uses TRBV6-5 and TRBJ2-7, with D tentatively TRBD2 (5 bases). Germline assignment: CDR1 MNHEY and CDR2 SVGAGI. The germline V and J ends were trimmed by 4 bases and 1 base, with 17 bases remaining between them. This CDR3 has 16 residues.

This clonotype was found a few times. This rearrangement joins TRBV5-1 to TRBJ2-7; possible D gene TRBD2, 6 bases. Germline V gene lookup returns CDR1 SGHRS and CDR2 YFSETQ. The CDR3 is 15 amino acids. Trimming took off 2 bases at V and 2 bases at J, with 14 bases between the two ends. CDR3 nucleotides: TGCGCCAGCAGCTTCTCGGGGGATTCAACCTACGAGCAGTACTTC. This sequence encodes CASSFSGDSTYEQYF.

This sequence joins TRBV10-3 and TRBJ2-3, with 7 bases that match TRBD1. The CDR3 totals 15 residues. Germline values: CDR1 ENHRY, CDR2 SYGVKD. V dropped 2 bases and J dropped 4; count of bases not matched to a gene: 6. The CDR3 nucleotides are TGTGCCATCAGTGAGAACAGGGGTTGGTCAGATACGCAGTATTTT. Translated: CAISENRGWSDTQYF.

This clonotype was counted between two and nine times. This chain connects TRBV5-1 to TRBJ2-1; 8 bases are a match to TRBD1. The CDR3 extends over 13 amino acids. Losses at the gene ends were 0 bases for V and 10 bases for J; bases not matched to a gene: 3. Germline V gene sequence: CDR1 SGHRS, CDR2 YFSETQ. CDR3 nucleotides: TGCGCCAGCAGCTTGGGACAGGGGCGCGAGCAGTTCTTC. Amino acid sequence: CASSLGQGREQFF.

This clonotype was counted between two and nine times. The V gene is TRBV21-1, the J gene TRBJ1-5. TRBV21-1 corresponds to a pseudogene. The CDR3 has 16 residues. Here the CDR3 reads CASSPSGPNSNQPQHF. Written as DNA, the CDR3 is TGTGCCAGCAGCCCCTCAGGGCCGAATAGCAATCAGCCCCAGCATTTT.

This clonotype was seen a handful of times. CDR3 sequence (DNA): TGTGCCAGCAGCGTAGCTGGACAGGGGGGGAACTATGGCTACACCTTC. Its protein product is CASSVAGQGGNYGYTF. This chain uses TRBV9 with TRBJ1-2; 10 positions match TRBD1. Trimming at V came to 0 bases and at J to 2 bases, leaving 4 bases not matched to a gene. The V gene's germline CDR1 is SGDLS and CDR2 YYNGEE. There are 16 residues in the CDR3.

Many counts were recorded for this clonotype. V is TRBV13 and J is TRBJ1-2, with D hard to call. The CDR3 contains 13 residues. V was pared by 5 bases and J by 3 bases, with 10 bases between. In germline, CDR1 is PRHDT, CDR2 FYEKMQ (reference sequence). DNA for the CDR3: TGTGCCAGCAGCCGCGGAGGCGACTATGGCTACACCTTC. The encoded protein is CASSRGGDYGYTF. Combining the CDR3 with reference TRBV13 and TRBJ1-2 gives the whole variable domain AAGVIQSPRHLIKEKRETATLKCYPIPRHDTVYWYQQGPGQDPQFLISFYEKMQSDKGSIPDRFSAQQFSDYHSELNMSSLELGDSALYFCASSRGGDYGYTFGSGTRLTVV.

In this sample, this clonotype turned up many times. This rearrangement joins TRBV11-3 to TRBJ2-1; tentative D call: TRBD2 (5 bases). Trimming cost V 5 bases and J 8 bases, with 13 bases left between them. This CDR3 comprises 13 residues. Germline V gives CDR1 SGHNT, CDR2 YENEEA. The CDR3 here is CASSEALAYEQFF. In DNA form, the CDR3 reads TGTGCCAGCAGCGAAGCCCTAGCCTATGAGCAGTTCTTC. Full variable domain (remainder filled in from reference TRBV11-3 and TRBJ2-1): EAGVVQSPRYKIIEKKQPVAFWCNPISGHNTLYWYLQNLGQGPELLIRYENEEAVDDSQLPKDRFSAERLKGVDSTLKIQPAELGDSAVYLCASSEALAYEQFFGPGTRLTVL.